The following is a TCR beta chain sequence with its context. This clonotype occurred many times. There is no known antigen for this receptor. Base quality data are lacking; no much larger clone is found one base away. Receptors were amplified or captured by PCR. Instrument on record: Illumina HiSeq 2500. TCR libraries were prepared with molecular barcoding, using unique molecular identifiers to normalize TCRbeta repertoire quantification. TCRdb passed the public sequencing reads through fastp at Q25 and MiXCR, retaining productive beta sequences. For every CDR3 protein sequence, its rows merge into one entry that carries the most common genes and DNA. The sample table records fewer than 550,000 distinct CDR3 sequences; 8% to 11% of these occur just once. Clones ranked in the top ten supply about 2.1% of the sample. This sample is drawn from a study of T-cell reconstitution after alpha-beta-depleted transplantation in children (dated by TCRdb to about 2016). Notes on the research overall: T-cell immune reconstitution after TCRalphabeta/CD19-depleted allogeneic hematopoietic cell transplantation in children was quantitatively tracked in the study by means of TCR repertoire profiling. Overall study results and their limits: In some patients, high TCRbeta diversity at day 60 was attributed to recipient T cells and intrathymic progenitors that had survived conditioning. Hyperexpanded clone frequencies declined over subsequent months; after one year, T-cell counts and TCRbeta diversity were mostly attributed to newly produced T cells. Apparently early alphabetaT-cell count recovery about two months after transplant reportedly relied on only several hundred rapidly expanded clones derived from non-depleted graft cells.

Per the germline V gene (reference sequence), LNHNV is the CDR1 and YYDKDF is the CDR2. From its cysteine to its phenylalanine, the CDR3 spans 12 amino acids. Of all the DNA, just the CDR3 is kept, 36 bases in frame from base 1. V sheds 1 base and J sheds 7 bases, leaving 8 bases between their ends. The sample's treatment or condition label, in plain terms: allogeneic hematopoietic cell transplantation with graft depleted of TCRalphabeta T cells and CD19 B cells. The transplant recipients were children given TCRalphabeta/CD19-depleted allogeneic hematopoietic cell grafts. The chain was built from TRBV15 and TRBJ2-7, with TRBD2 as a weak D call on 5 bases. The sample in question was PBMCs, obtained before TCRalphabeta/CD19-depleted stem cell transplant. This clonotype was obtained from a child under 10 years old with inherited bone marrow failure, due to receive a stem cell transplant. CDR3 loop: CATSRVGGEQYF. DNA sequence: TGTGCCACCAGCAGAGTAGGAGGAGAGCAGTACTTC.